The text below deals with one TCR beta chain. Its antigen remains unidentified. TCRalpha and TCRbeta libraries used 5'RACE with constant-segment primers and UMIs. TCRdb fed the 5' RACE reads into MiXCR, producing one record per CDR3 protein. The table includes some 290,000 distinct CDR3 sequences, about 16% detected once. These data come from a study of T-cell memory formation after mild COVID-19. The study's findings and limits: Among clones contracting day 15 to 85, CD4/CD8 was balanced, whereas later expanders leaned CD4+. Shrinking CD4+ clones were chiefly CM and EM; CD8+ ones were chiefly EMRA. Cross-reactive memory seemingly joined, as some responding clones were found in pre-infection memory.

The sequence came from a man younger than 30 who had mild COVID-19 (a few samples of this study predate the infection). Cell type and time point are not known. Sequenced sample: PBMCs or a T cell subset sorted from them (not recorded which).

DNA of the CDR3: TGCGCCAGCAGCTCCGGACAGGGTATCAGCACCGGGGAGCTGTTTTTT. This codes for CASSSGQGISTGELFF. The chain uses TRBV5-1 and TRBJ2-2, with 8 bases lining up with TRBD1. J was trimmed by 4 bases and V by 3 bases; bases with no gene match: 8. The CDR3 spans 16 residues. Germline V CDR1 and CDR2: SGHRS, YFSETQ.